Listed here is a single T cell receptor beta chain. Antigen unknown. Time point indicated: recipient sample about 28 days before transplant, after cytoreduction. Repertoires were generated with immunoSEQ multiplex PCR, while TCRdb's copy carries only in-frame clones and drops some. This table holds 650 to 900 clones, 50% to 65% found once. This record belongs to a study of T cell clonotyping in hematopoietic cell transplantation. Study in general: Recipient samples before transplant were obtained post-cytoreduction.

General observations from the study: Without cell sorting, CD4 versus CD8 contributions remain unresolved. At the given depth, recipient repertoires were over 97% de novo clonotypes. Recipient TCR diversity dropped after transplant; expanded clonotypes rose from day 30 to 180.

The length of the CDR3 is 15 residues. Germline CDR1 is SGHRS and CDR2 is YFSETQ. V trimming: 1 base; J trimming: 13 bases; junction bases outside the gene matches: 10. This chain connects TRBV5-1 to TRBJ1-6, with 8 bases aligning to TRBD1. The sequencing used peripheral blood mononuclear cells, collected before stem cell transplant. This clonotype was sampled from a man aged 45-65 years with myelofibrosis. Some clones in this sample may be carry-over from other donors' samples. The CDR3 reads CASSLSPGQGGPLHF. In nucleotides, the CDR3 is TGCGCCAGCAGCTTGTCCCCAGGACAGGGAGGCCCCCTCCACTTT.